A selection of T cell receptor beta chains follows, all from one sample in a study of T-cell reconstitution after alpha-beta-depleted transplantation in children. TCRdb analysed the PCR reads with MiXCR anew, one entry per CDR3 protein. The sample gives approximately 510,000 distinct CDR3 sequences, approximately 20% of which show up once; 3.3% is in the top ten. The sequenced sample was PBMCs from the stem cell graft donor, obtained from the stem cell graft. The receptors here all came from a human donor who donated a stem cell graft to a child with acute lymphoblastic leukemia. The CDR3 runs from the conserved cysteine through the conserved F or W. Fields, in order: D gene, clone size, J gene, V gene, CDR3 DNA, CDR3 protein. A D gene is named only where the DNA matches it firmly. Rows give clone size only sometimes, using once, few, many, or a class for an expanded clone.

>TRBD2|.|TRBJ2-1|TRBV5-1
TGCGCCAGCAGCTTGGGCCTAGCGGGACCCTACGGGAATGAGCAGTTCTTC
CASSLGLAGPYGNEQFF
>.|few|TRBJ1-1|TRBV5-5
TGTGCCAGCAGCTTGGTCCAGGGTTCCATGAACACTGAAGCTTTCTTT
CASSLVQGSMNTEAFF
>TRBD1|few|TRBJ2-7|TRBV9
TGTGCCAGCAGCATCCGGGACAGGGGGCGGGTAGAGCAGTACTTC
CASSIRDRGRVEQYF
>TRBD2|.|TRBJ2-5|TRBV28
TGTGCCAGCACTTTACTTCCAGCGGGAGGAGAGACCCAGTACTTC
CASTLLPAGGETQYF
>.|few|TRBJ2-7|TRBV7-9
TGTGCCAGCAGCTCCCCAGTCTCCTACGAGCAGTACTTC
CASSSPVSYEQYF
>.|few|TRBJ2-1|TRBV7-9
TGTGCCAGCAGCCGCCCCAGCGTAAATGAGCAGTTCTTC
CASSRPSVNEQFF
>TRBD2|.|TRBJ2-1|TRBV7-3
TGTGCCAGCAGCAGCATAGCGGGAGAGGATCTAAATGAGCAGTTCTTC
CASSSIAGEDLNEQFF
>.|.|TRBJ2-2|TRBV18
TGTGCCAGCTCACCTCTCCTACTATCCAACACCGGGGAGCTGTTTTTT
CASSPLLLSNTGELFF
>TRBD1|few|TRBJ2-7|TRBV7-9
TGTGCCAGCAGCTCGGACAGGGTCGAGCAGTACTTC
CASSSDRVEQYF
>.|.|TRBJ2-3|TRBV7-9
TGTGCCAGCAGCTTCCGGGATCCGGATACGCAGTATTTT
CASSFRDPDTQYF
>TRBD1|.|TRBJ2-4|TRBV7-3
TGTGCCAGCAGCTTAACGGGGAGTCAGACAGGGTCAGCCAAAAACAGTCAGTACTTC
CASSLTGSQTGSAKNSQYF
>.|.|TRBJ2-5|TRBV24-1
TGTGCCACCAGTGATGGGAGAGAGACCCAGTACTTC
CATSDGRETQYF
>.|few|TRBJ2-4|TRBV20-1
TGCAGTGACGAACGGCTGCAAGGCGGGGTCATTCAGTACTTC
CSDERLQGGVIQYF
>.|.|TRBJ1-5|TRBV5-6
TGTGCCAGCAGCTCTGGGCACTATAGCAATCAGCCCCAGCATTTT
CASSSGHYSNQPQHF
>.|.|TRBJ2-7|TRBV13
TGTGCCAGCAGCCGGACCTGGCACCTCTACGAGCAGTACTTC
CASSRTWHLYEQYF
>.|few|TRBJ1-2|TRBV7-9
TGTGCCAGCAGCCCGAGAGGCTATGGCTACACCTTC
CASSPRGYGYTF
>.|few|TRBJ2-2|TRBV15
TGTGCCACCAGCAGAGGGCACAGCACCGGGGAGCTGTTTTTT
CATSRGHSTGELFF
>TRBD1|.|TRBJ2-1|TRBV2
TGTGCCAGCAGTTATGACAGGGGGCATAGGGATGAGCAGTTCTTC
CASSYDRGHRDEQFF
>.|.|TRBJ2-1|TRBV2
TGTGCCAGCAGTGAAGCACAGGGCCTTAGCAATGAGCAGTTCTTC
CASSEAQGLSNEQFF
>.|few|TRBJ1-5|TRBV2
TGTGCCAGCAGTGGTCAGGGATCTACCAATCAGCCCCAGCATTTT
CASSGQGSTNQPQHF
>.|.|TRBJ1-4|TRBV5-1
TGCGCCAGCAGCTTGCAAATGGGGAATGAAAAACTGTTTTTT
CASSLQMGNEKLFF
>TRBD2|.|TRBJ2-1|TRBV11-1
TGTGCCAGCAGCTTAGTAGGAGGGAGGGGTCCGGGCTACAATGAGCAGTTCTTC
CASSLVGGRGPGYNEQFF
>TRBD1|few|TRBJ1-6|TRBV11-2
TGTGCCAGCAGCCGGACAGGGATTCTCCTCCACTTT
CASSRTGILLHF
>TRBD1|few|TRBJ2-6|TRBV7-2
TGTGCCAGCAGCTCCCAACAGGGGAGTAGGGCCAACGTCCTGACTTTC
CASSSQQGSRANVLTF
>TRBD1|.|TRBJ2-3|TRBV12-3/TRBV12-4
TGTGCCAGCCTCAGGGGGCTCCGCACAGATACGCAGTATTTT
CASLRGLRTDTQYF
>TRBD2|.|TRBJ2-5|TRBV29-1
TGCAGCGTTGGGGCTAGCGGGACTTTCGAGACCCAGTACTTC
CSVGASGTFETQYF
>.|.|TRBJ2-1|TRBV20-1
TGCAGTGCTAGAGATCCCTCCCCTGCAGGCACCTACAATGAGCAGTTCTTC
CSARDPSPAGTYNEQFF
>.|few|TRBJ1-1|TRBV20-1
TGCAGTGCTAGCGGCCAGGCCGTATTGGCCACTGAAGCTTTCTTT
CSASGQAVLATEAFF
>TRBD1|few|TRBJ1-6|TRBV6-5
TGTGCCAGCAGTTACTTTGGACAGGAGCAATCACCCCTCCACTTT
CASSYFGQEQSPLHF
>TRBD1|few|TRBJ1-2|TRBV28
TGTGCCAGCAGTTCTCCCGGGACAGGGACCTATGGCTACACCTTC
CASSSPGTGTYGYTF
>TRBD1|few|TRBJ1-5|TRBV7-9
TGTGCCAGCAGTCCTACAGGGGTTTATCAGCCCCAGCATTTT
CASSPTGVYQPQHF
>TRBD2|.|TRBJ2-1|TRBV6-1
TGTGCCAGCAGCCTCGGGATAGTAGCGGGAGTTTACGATGAGCAGTTCTTC
CASSLGIVAGVYDEQFF
>TRBD1|once|TRBJ1-3|TRBV7-9
TGTGCCAGCAGCTTCTACAGGGGGCGCAGAAACACCATATATTTT
CASSFYRGRRNTIYF
>TRBD1|few|TRBJ1-2|TRBV20-1
TGCAGTGCTAGAGATTCAGGGGGCGATAAACAGCCCTATGGCTACACCTTC
CSARDSGGDKQPYGYTF
>TRBD2|few|TRBJ2-7|TRBV5-1
TGCGCCAGCAGCAAGGGACTAGCGGCGTACTCCTACGAGCAGTACTTC
CASSKGLAAYSYEQYF
>TRBD1|.|TRBJ1-1|TRBV12-3/TRBV12-4
TGTGCCAGCAGGCGGACTGAGACAGGGGCCACTGAAGCTTTCTTT
CASRRTETGATEAFF
>TRBD2|few|TRBJ2-7|TRBV5-1
TGCGCCAGCAGCCCTGAACTAGCGGAGTACGAGCAGTACTTC
CASSPELAEYEQYF
>.|.|TRBJ2-5|TRBV6-1
TGTGCCAGCCGGGTCCAGGGGGAGACCCAGTACTTC
CASRVQGETQYF
>TRBD2|.|TRBJ2-7|TRBV27
TGTGCCAGCAGTCCGGAAGCGGGAGGGCCATACGAGCAGTACTTC
CASSPEAGGPYEQYF
>TRBD2|.|TRBJ2-1|TRBV5-1
TGCGCCAGCAGCCCAAAACGCTTCAAGCGGGAGTTCTCCTACAATGAGCAGTTCTTC
CASSPKRFKREFSYNEQFF
>.|.|TRBJ2-7|TRBV20-1
TGCAGTGCTAGGCCGGTGGGTACACCCTACGAGCAGTACTTC
CSARPVGTPYEQYF
>.|.|TRBJ2-1|TRBV29-1
TGCAGCGTTGGCTCGGGTGGACGGGTAAACTACAATGAGCAGTTCTTC
CSVGSGGRVNYNEQFF
>.|few|TRBJ2-7|TRBV30
TGTGCCTGGATGGGCGACTCCTACGAGCAGTACTTC
CAWMGDSYEQYF
>.|.|TRBJ2-1|TRBV5-1
TGCGCCAGTTACAATGAGCAGTTCTTC
CASYNEQFF
>.|few|TRBJ2-5|TRBV4-1
TGCGCCAGCAGCCAAAAACCGGGAGCAAAGGAGACCCAGTACTTC
CASSQKPGAKETQYF
>.|.|TRBJ2-7|TRBV5-1
TGCGCCAGCAGCTTGATGAGATGGGAATCCTCCTACGAGCGGTACTTC
CASSLMRWESSYERYF
>.|.|TRBJ2-7|TRBV27
TGTGCCAGCAGTGCATACCAGGGGGGATACGAGCAGTACTTC
CASSAYQGGYEQYF
>.|many|TRBJ2-1|TRBV9
TGTGCCAGCAGCGTAGAATCCGCGTCGTTAGGGTCCGCGGTCGAGCAGTTCTTC
CASSVESASLGSAVEQFF
>.|few|TRBJ2-2|TRBV24-1
TGTGCCACCAGTGATTTCGACGGGGAGCTGTTTTTT
CATSDFDGELFF
>.|few|TRBJ2-7|TRBV24-1
TGTGCCACCAGTGAAGGTCCTTACGCTTACGAGCAGTACTTC
CATSEGPYAYEQYF
>.|.|TRBJ2-6|TRBV12-3/TRBV12-4
TGTGCCAGCGGGCCGTCGGTGAAGGGCTCTGGGGCCAACGTCCTGACTTTC
CASGPSVKGSGANVLTF
>.|.|TRBJ1-3|TRBV6-5
TGTGCCAGCAGGGATGGAAACACCATATATTTT
CASRDGNTIYF
>TRBD1|few|TRBJ1-4|TRBV27
TGTGCCAGCAGTTTATTGCCGGGACAGGGAGAGGAAAAACTGTTTTTT
CASSLLPGQGEEKLFF
>TRBD1|.|TRBJ2-6|TRBV5-1
TGCGCCAGCAGCTTAAATCCAGGGGGCGCGAAGTCTGGGGCCAACGTCCTGACTTTC
CASSLNPGGAKSGANVLTF
>TRBD1|.|TRBJ1-3|TRBV11-1
TGTGCCAGCAGTTTGGGGACAGGGGGGTTGTGGGCCTCTGGAAACACCATATATTTT
CASSLGTGGLWASGNTIYF
>TRBD2|few|TRBJ2-5|TRBV20-1
TGCAGTGCATCGGGACTAACCCAAGAGACCCAGTACTTC
CSASGLTQETQYF
>.|few|TRBJ2-5|TRBV11-2
TGTGCCAGCAGCTACAGCCTTCTAGCGTCTGAGGAGACCCAGTACTTC
CASSYSLLASEETQYF
>TRBD2|.|TRBJ2-5|TRBV4-2
TGTGCCAGCAGCCAACGGAAGGGAGGGGAGACCCAGTACTTC
CASSQRKGGETQYF